A selection of T cell receptor beta chains follows, all from one sample in a study of blood T cell repertoires in COVID-19. TCRdb's table, derived via immunoSEQ multiplex PCR, lists solely in-frame clones and lacks some. The sample holds about 30,000 clones, approximately 80% seen once. The sequenced sample was peripheral blood. These receptors all stem from a woman in her 70s with acute or convalescent COVID-19. The conserved cysteine and the conserved F or W are not part of the CDR3 here. The order of the fields is J gene, V gene, CDR3 protein.

TRBJ2-3	TRBV7-2	ASSLATISGGWTDTQY
TRBJ1-5	TRBV10-3	AISESGGGNQPQH
TRBJ2-6	TRBV3-1/TRBV3-2	ASNDRSFGANVLT
TRBJ2-7	TRBV7-2	ASSLNPRGGAYEQY
TRBJ2-7	TRBV29-1	SVLDDRAYEQY
TRBJ2-7	TRBV27	ASSLYGRGDSYEQY
TRBJ2-7	TRBV18	ASSLSGNYEQY
TRBJ2-3	TRBV5-1	ASKTGGRSPTDTQY
TRBJ1-2	TRBV28	ASSLKGRSYGYT
TRBJ2-3	TRBV11-2	ASTTSGYGLDTQY
TRBJ2-7	TRBV7-9	ASTRERPYEQY
TRBJ1-5	TRBV7-9	ASSKTGDSNQPQH
TRBJ2-7	TRBV6-5	ASSYSPTGESYEQY
TRBJ2-2	TRBV19	ASSIPGGPGELF
TRBJ2-7	TRBV30	AWSPWTSAILSYEQY
TRBJ1-5	TRBV6-6	ASSRSGTGGNSNQPQH
TRBJ1-1	TRBV6-5	AGGFSGTEAF
.	TRBV6-5	ASSRGQGSEQY
TRBJ2-7	TRBV19	ASRGTDSYEQY
TRBJ1-1	TRBV6-2/TRBV6-3	ASSSGAGQGRRTEAF
TRBJ2-7	TRBV28	ASSLDSTREQY
TRBJ1-1	TRBV7-2	ASSLSFGNEAF
TRBJ1-1	TRBV19	ASSIRETGEENTEAF
TRBJ2-5	TRBV11-3	ASSRGLAGGGETQY
TRBJ1-2	TRBV28	ASSLYQPMRQGYT
TRBJ2-3	TRBV27	ASSLGMVVTDTQY
TRBJ2-1	TRBV7-2	ASSSDRGLTHEQF
TRBJ2-7	TRBV5-1	ASSQTELLDEQY
TRBJ1-1	TRBV7-3	ASSRQQNTEAF
TRBJ1-1	TRBV19	ASSTPGRRGITEAF
TRBJ2-1	TRBV15	ATSRDTGSYNEQF
TRBJ1-2	TRBV28	ASSSPGLGYT
TRBJ2-3	TRBV18	ASSTGDSRTDTQY
TRBJ1-4	TRBV7-3	ASSCRTATNEKLF
TRBJ2-3	TRBV19	ASSRRGGLLNTQY
TRBJ2-1	TRBV9	ASSVGQGTTGDEQF
TRBJ2-6	TRBV11-2	ASSPYTSGANVLT
TRBJ2-3	TRBV29-1	SVEPTYPSTDTQY
TRBJ2-5	TRBV9	ASSVGSGDLGETQY
TRBJ2-5	TRBV4-2	ASSRTSGGETQY
TRBJ1-2	TRBV6-5	ASSYSSIPGYT
TRBJ1-1	TRBV19	ASSIWGVGTEAF
TRBJ2-5	TRBV24-1	ATSGSGTGTQETQY
TRBJ2-7	TRBV15	ATSREGQYEQY
TRBJ2-1	TRBV9	ASSVTSSGDNEQF